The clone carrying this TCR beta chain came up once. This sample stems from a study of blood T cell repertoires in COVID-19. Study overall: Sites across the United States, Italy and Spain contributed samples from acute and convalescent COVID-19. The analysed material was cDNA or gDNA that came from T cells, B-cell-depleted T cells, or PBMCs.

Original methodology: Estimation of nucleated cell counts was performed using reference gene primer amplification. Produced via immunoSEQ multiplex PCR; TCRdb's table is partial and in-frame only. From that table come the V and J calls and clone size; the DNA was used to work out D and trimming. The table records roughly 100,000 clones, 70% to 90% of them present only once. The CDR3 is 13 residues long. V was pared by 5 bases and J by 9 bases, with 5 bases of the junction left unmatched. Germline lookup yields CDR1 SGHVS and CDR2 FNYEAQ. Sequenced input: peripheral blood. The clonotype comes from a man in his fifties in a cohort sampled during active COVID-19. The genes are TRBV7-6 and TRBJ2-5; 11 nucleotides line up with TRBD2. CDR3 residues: CASSPIAGGAQYF. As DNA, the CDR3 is TGTGCCAGCAGCCCAATAGCGGGGGGGGCCCAGTACTTC.